These T cell receptor beta chains were read from a single sample in a study of cytomegalovirus exposure and HLA in healthy donors. Sequencing used immunoSEQ multiplex PCR; TCRdb keeps in-frame clones, though not all of them. The sample records under 300,000 clones, roughly 85% being singletons. Sequencing input: PBMCs. The receptors were gathered from a man between 40 and 49 years old in good health and CMV-seropositive. CDR3s include the opening cysteine and the closing phenylalanine or tryptophan. The D gene is left open where the match is weak. Clone size is stated in some rows and not others, as once, few, many or a class when expanded.

abundance,j_gene,d_gene,v_gene,CDR3nt,CDR3aa
NA,TRBJ2-7,NA,TRBV28,TGTGCCAGCAGTTTTACGCTCCAGGGGCTAAGCTACGAGCAGTACTTC,CASSFTLQGLSYEQYF
NA,TRBJ2-2,TRBD1,TRBV7-9,TGTGCCGGCACCCGGAGGGGGACAGGAAGGAGCACCGGGGAGCTGTTTTTT,CAGTRRGTGRSTGELFF
once,TRBJ2-7,TRBD1,TRBV5-6,TGTGCCAGCAACTGGGGACAGGGGGGATTCGAGCAGTACTTC,CASNWGQGGFEQYF
few,TRBJ2-3,NA,TRBV4-1,TGCGCCAGCAGCCAGCGAAGCACAGATACGCAGTATTTT,CASSQRSTDTQYF
NA,TRBJ2-7,TRBD1,TRBV5-4,TGTGCCAGCAGCCCCGGGACAGCTAACGAGCAGTACTTC,CASSPGTANEQYF
NA,TRBJ1-1,NA,TRBV18,TGTGCCAGCTATCCGACAAGGAACACTGAAGCTTTCTTT,CASYPTRNTEAFF
NA,TRBJ2-5,NA,TRBV7-9,TGTGCCAGCAGCTTATCAGGGGAGACCCAGTACTTC,CASSLSGETQYF
NA,TRBJ1-1,TRBD1,TRBV10-3,TGTGCCATCAGTGAGTTCGGACAGGGGTCGGTCAACACTGAAGCTTTCTTT,CAISEFGQGSVNTEAFF
NA,TRBJ2-1,NA,TRBV2,TGTGCCAGCAGTACCAGGCAAAATGAGCAGTTCTTC,CASSTRQNEQFF
few,TRBJ2-7,NA,TRBV19,TGTGCCAGTAGTATCAACAGAATCGAGCAGTACTTC,CASSINRIEQYF
NA,TRBJ2-3,TRBD2,TRBV25-1,TGTGCCAGCAGTGAATGGGCGGGGGGTAGCACAGATACGCAGTATTTT,CASSEWAGGSTDTQYF
once,TRBJ2-5,NA,TRBV4-1,TGCGCCAGCAGCCAAACCGGGACACCACAGGAGACCCAGTACTTC,CASSQTGTPQETQYF
NA,TRBJ2-2,TRBD2,TRBV28,TGTGCCAGCAGTTCGACACGCGGGACTAGCGGGAGCCGGAGCACCGGGGAGCTGTTTTTT,CASSSTRGTSGSRSTGELFF
NA,TRBJ2-7,TRBD2,TRBV5-1,TGCGCCAGCAGCTTACGGACTAGCGGGAGAGTAGAAACCTACGAGCAGTACTTC,CASSLRTSGRVETYEQYF
once,TRBJ2-4,NA,TRBV11-2,TGTGCCAGCAGCTTAGTATTCGGGGGATCCAAAAACATTCAGTACTTC,CASSLVFGGSKNIQYF
NA,TRBJ2-1,TRBD1,TRBV11-1,TGTGCCAGCAGCTTAGACAGGGGGCTTCCCCCCTACAATGAGCAGTTCTTC,CASSLDRGLPPYNEQFF
NA,TRBJ2-7,NA,TRBV28,TGTGCCAGCAGCCCTACAGGAACACGACTCTACGAGCAGTACTTC,CASSPTGTRLYEQYF
NA,TRBJ2-1,NA,TRBV27,TGTGCCAGCAGTTTAGGCGCGGATTGGAATGAGCAGTTCTTC,CASSLGADWNEQFF
NA,TRBJ2-7,TRBD2,TRBV6-4,TGTGCCGGCAGTGTCGTAGCGGGTAGCTCCTACGAGCAGTACTTC,CAGSVVAGSSYEQYF
NA,TRBJ1-2,NA,TRBV27,TGTGCCAGCAGGGGAGGGAACTATGGCTACACCTTC,CASRGGNYGYTF
NA,TRBJ2-7,NA,TRBV4-3,TGCGCCAGCAGCCAAGACAGGGCTGGCGAGCAGTACTTC,CASSQDRAGEQYF
NA,TRBJ2-7,TRBD1,TRBV18,TGTGCCAGCTCACCAAACCAGGGGGACGGCGAGCAGTACTTC,CASSPNQGDGEQYF
NA,TRBJ1-5,TRBD1,TRBV2,TGCGCCAGCACCTCCGGGACAGGGTATAACCAGCCCCAGCATTTT,CASTSGTGYNQPQHF
NA,TRBJ2-7,TRBD1,TRBV9,TGTGCCAGCAGCCCCCAGGGGGAGAGTTACTACGAGCAGTACTTC,CASSPQGESYYEQYF
NA,TRBJ2-1,TRBD2,TRBV19,TGTGCCAGTAGTAACCTCGGGACTAGCGCGTACAATGAGCAGTTCTTC,CASSNLGTSAYNEQFF
NA,TRBJ1-5,TRBD1,TRBV27,TGTGCCAGCAGTTCCTCCGAAATCAGGGACAGACTAAATCAGCCCCAGCATTTT,CASSSSEIRDRLNQPQHF
once,TRBJ1-4,NA,TRBV27,TGTGCCAGCAGCGCCTTGCTAGTCCCAAATGAAAAACTGTTTTTT,CASSALLVPNEKLFF
NA,TRBJ2-7,NA,TRBV20-1,TGCAGTGCGGGGCAGACCTACGAGCAGTACTTC,CSAGQTYEQYF
NA,TRBJ2-1,TRBD2,TRBV9,TGTGCCAGCAGTACCGGACTAGCGGGAGTTTACTACAATGAGCAGTTCTTC,CASSTGLAGVYYNEQFF
NA,TRBJ2-7,NA,TRBV28,TGTGCCAGCACCGCCGGTCAGGGGAACTACGAGCAGTACTTC,CASTAGQGNYEQYF
NA,TRBJ2-7,TRBD2,TRBV5-3,TGTGCCAGAACCGTAAGCGGGAGGTTTTACCCCTACGAGCAGTACTTC,CARTVSGRFYPYEQYF
NA,TRBJ1-4,NA,TRBV19,TGTGCCAGTAGTATATCGCGGGGATTTAATGAAAAACTGTTTTTT,CASSISRGFNEKLFF
NA,TRBJ2-1,NA,TRBV15,TGTGCCACCAGCTGGGCCCTTGGGAGCTCCTACAATGAGCAGTTCTTC,CATSWALGSSYNEQFF
few,TRBJ2-1,NA,TRBV4-2,TGTGCCAGCAGCCAAGACCAGGGCAGGAATGAGCAGTTCTTC,CASSQDQGRNEQFF
NA,TRBJ1-1,NA,TRBV6-5,TGTGCCAGCAGTTACCCCGGGAACACTGAAGCTTTCTTT,CASSYPGNTEAFF
NA,TRBJ2-2,TRBD1,TRBV29-1,TGCAGCGTTGATGGGACAGGGGGCACCGGGGAGCTGTTTTTT,CSVDGTGGTGELFF
NA,TRBJ1-3,NA,TRBV19,TGTGCCAGTAGTCCGACAGTAACTGGAAACACCATATATTTT,CASSPTVTGNTIYF
once,TRBJ2-2,TRBD2,TRBV5-1,TGCGCCAGCAGCCACCAAGGGACTAGCGGGAGTACCGGGGAGCTGTTTTTT,CASSHQGTSGSTGELFF
few,TRBJ2-1,NA,TRBV10-3,TGTGCCATCAGTGAGGAACGGGAGTTCAACAATGAGCAGTTCTTC,CAISEEREFNNEQFF
NA,TRBJ2-5,NA,TRBV5-4,TGTGCCAGCAGCTTGATGGAGGGGGAGACCCAGTACTTC,CASSLMEGETQYF
NA,TRBJ1-2,NA,TRBV7-2,TGTGCCAGCAGCTTTCTAGGCAGGGCCTATGGCTACACCTTC,CASSFLGRAYGYTF
NA,TRBJ2-7,TRBD1,TRBV2,TGTGCCAGCAGTGAGGGACAGGGGTTTTACGAGCAGTACTTC,CASSEGQGFYEQYF
few,TRBJ1-1,TRBD1,TRBV6-1,TGTGCCAGCAGTCCAGGGGGCAAGGGGACTGAAGCTTTCTTT,CASSPGGKGTEAFF
NA,TRBJ2-1,NA,TRBV2,TGTGCCAGCAGTTCCTCGCGGCAAGCCTGGAGCTCCTACAATGAGCAGTTCTTC,CASSSSRQAWSSYNEQFF
NA,TRBJ2-1,TRBD2,TRBV5-1,TGCGCCAGCAGCCCTTACTTATCTAGCGGGAGGGTAGATGAGCAGTTCTTC,CASSPYLSSGRVDEQFF
NA,TRBJ2-1,TRBD2,TRBV6-4,TGTGCCAGCAGTGACTCGGGGGCGGGAGGGTGTTTCGTCCAGTACAATGAGCAGTTCTTC,CASSDSGAGGCFVQYNEQFF
once,TRBJ2-7,TRBD1,TRBV6-1,TGTGCCAGCAGTTGGGGACAGGGGAACCCCTACGAGCAGTACTTC,CASSWGQGNPYEQYF
NA,TRBJ2-4,TRBD2,TRBV6-6,TGTGCCAGCATCGCACTGGGACTAGCGGGCAAAAACATTCAGTACTTC,CASIALGLAGKNIQYF